This T cell receptor (beta chain) was sequenced during a study of long-term antiretroviral therapy in people with HIV. Germline lookup yields CDR1 MNHNS and CDR2 SASEGT. There are 13 residues in the CDR3. V was pared by 1 base and J by 6 bases, with 10 bases between. Samples were assayed with immunoSEQ v3.0 at survey level. The protocol was immunoSEQ multiplex PCR, while the TCRdb copy is restricted to in-frame clones and leaves out a portion. The sample contains over 25,000 clones, 93% of which appear only once. The TCR originated in a man aged 35-49 years with HIV. The sample consisted of unsorted PBMCs, taken 6.2 years after starting antiretroviral therapy. The chain links TRBV6-1 to TRBJ2-7; D not resolved. CDR3 DNA: TGTGCCAGCAGTGAAGGGAACAGCCTCGAGCAGTACTTC. Translating it yields CASSEGNSLEQYF.